The TCR beta chain under discussion was sequenced for a study of blood T cell repertoires in COVID-19. Background on the study: PBMCs, B-cell-depleted T cells, or T cells provided the cDNA or gDNA that made up the material.

Authors' data handling: Amplification of reference gene primers provided the estimated nucleated cell counts. Measured with immunoSEQ multiplex PCR; TCRdb has only the in-frame clones, and not every one. V and J calls and clone size are those listed in that table; D and trimming were worked out from the DNA. Of about 230,000 clones listed, over 65% are singletons. The CDR3 is 13 residues long. Looked up from germline, CDR1 is GTSNPN and CDR2 is SVGIG (reference sequence). The V and J ends lost 1 base and 0 bases respectively, with 6 bases between them. This clone came up once. This TCR was recovered from a woman in her 70s with active or convalescent COVID-19. The chain carries TRBV30 and TRBJ1-1; no definite D call. Sequenced: peripheral blood. The CDR3 is CAWSGLMNTEAFF. CDR3 DNA sequence: TGTGCCTGGAGTGGGCTGATGAACACTGAAGCTTTCTTT.